This record covers a single T cell receptor beta chain. Its antigen is not known. This sample was taken from a study of cytomegalovirus exposure and HLA in healthy donors. Whole-study findings and limits: From TCR beta sequences, most subjects' HLA-A and HLA-B alleles were reportedly predicted accurately. The only immune exposure information that was available was CMV serostatus. With later analysis, a missense DCLRE1C variant became linked to TCR beta V- and J-gene trimming.

This PCR relied on a set of 60 Vbeta primers and 13 Jbeta primers. TCRdb keeps only in-frame clones here, not all; method: immunoSEQ multiplex PCR. This table holds approximately 100,000 clones, about 85% found once. The CDR3 runs 16 residues. Germline V gene sequence: CDR1 MNHNS, CDR2 SASEGT. The trim removed 1 base at V and 3 bases at J, leaving 6 bases unmatched. The J gene is TRBJ2-7, the V gene TRBV6-1, with 10 bases matching TRBD1. Sequenced input: PBMCs. This clonotype originated in a man between 40 and 49 years old in good health and CMV-seropositive. Written as DNA, the CDR3 is TGTGCCAGCAGTGAAGGGTGGGACAGGGGCTTCTACGAGCAGTACTTC. It yields the protein CASSEGWDRGFYEQYF.